Listed here are 10 T cell receptor beta chains from one sample, sequenced in a study of control samples from healthy donors and cancer patients. TCRdb's copy holds only in-frame clones and misses some; the assay was immunoSEQ multiplex PCR. The sample lists roughly 150,000 clones; 88% were seen once. The material sequenced was blood. The receptors here all came from a man in his late teens or twenties in good health.

V gene TRBV7-9 combines with J gene TRBJ2-5, with a weak D call TRBD1 (5 bases). V was pared by 2 bases and J by 3 bases, with 7 bases between. Per germline, CDR1 SEHNR and CDR2 FQNEAQ (reference sequence). The CDR3 consists of 13 residues. In nucleotides, the CDR3 is TGTGCCAGCAGCTTACCAGGGAAAGAGACCCAGTACTTC. It codes for CASSLPGKETQYF. Supplemented by reference TRBV7-9 and TRBJ2-5, the full variable domain reads DTGVSQNPRHKITKRGQNVTFRCDPISEHNRLYWYRQTLGQGPEFLTYFQNEAQLEKSRLLSDRFSAERPKGSFSTLEIQRTEQGDSAMYLCASSLPGKETQYFGPGTRLLVL.

This rearrangement joins TRBV28 to TRBJ1-1; 7 nucleotides match TRBD1. V lost 1 base, J lost 4 bases, and 3 bases stayed unmatched. From germline, CDR1 is MDHEN and CDR2 SYDVKM. There are 14 residues in the CDR3. The CDR3 coding sequence is TGTGCCAGCAGTTTATCAGGGGGATCCACTGAAGCTTTCTTT. Its protein is CASSLSGGSTEAFF.

The chain combines TRBV6-4 with TRBJ1-1; 7 bases fit TRBD1. Germline values: CDR1 MRHNA, CDR2 SNTAGT. CDR3 length equals 16 residues. After removal of 11 bases from V and 3 bases from J, the junction contained 18 bases not matched to a gene. For the CDR3, the DNA is TGTGCCTTCCCGGGGGGCAACAGGGGCCACGACACTGAAGCTTTCTTT. Translating gives CAFPGGNRGHDTEAFF.

The rearrangement joins TRBV7-2 to TRBJ1-2, with D unresolved. This CDR3 has 15 residues. The V gene lost 5 bases and the J gene lost 4 bases, with 17 bases spanning the gap. Per germline, CDR1 SGHTA and CDR2 FQGNSA. The CDR3: CASSPSVVGSYGYTF. The CDR3 DNA follows: TGTGCCAGCAGCCCCAGTGTGGTCGGGAGCTATGGCTACACCTTC.

The rearrangement uses TRBV6-2 or TRBV6-3 and TRBJ2-7; TRBD1 agrees at 8 bases. The V and J ends lost 6 bases and 4 bases, in that order; junction bases with no gene match: 8. Germline V gene sequence: CDR1 MNHEY, CDR2 SVGEGT. CDR3 length: 14 amino acids. The CDR3 here is CASSTGQVSYEQYF. CDR3 DNA: TGTGCCAGCAGCACGGGACAGGTTAGTTACGAGCAGTACTTC.

The chain combines TRBV4-3 with TRBJ2-1, with 14 bases identical to TRBD2. This CDR3 region has 16 residues. CDR1 and CDR2 (germline): LGHNA, YSLEER. V shed 4 bases and J 5 bases; nucleotides not matched to a gene: 4. CDR3 bases: TGCGCCAGCAGCCGAGGACTAGCGGGGGGCCACAATGAGCAGTTCTTC. Its protein is CASSRGLAGGHNEQFF.

This chain links TRBV19 with TRBJ1-4; D not resolved. Germline values: CDR1 LNHDA, CDR2 SQIVND (reference sequence). The ends were cut back, 7 bases at V and 0 bases at J, with 12 bases in the middle. The CDR3 is 15 amino acids. The DNA of the CDR3 is TGTGCCAGTAAGCGCGGGATTGCAACTAATGAAAAACTGTTTTTT. It yields the protein CASKRGIATNEKLFF.

This chain connects TRBV6-7 to TRBJ1-2; D gene unclear. TRBV6-7 falls under the ORF class, with uncertain function. V lost 0 bases and J 1 base, leaving 9 bases between the germline ends. The CDR3 is made up of 15 amino acids. The CDR3 region has the DNA TGTGCCAGCAGTTACTCGGCAAGGGATAACTATGGCTACACCTTC. This gives the protein CASSYSARDNYGYTF.

This clone was picked up one time. The chain links TRBV28 to TRBJ2-5, with 13 bases that match TRBD2. V shed 8 bases, J shed 1 base, and the junction held 16 bases outside the gene matches. This CDR3 comprises 19 residues. The germline gives CDR1 MDHEN, CDR2 SYDVKM. The CDR3 loop reads CASLSWRLAGGSFQETQYF. In nucleotides, the CDR3 is TGTGCCAGCCTTTCCTGGCGACTAGCGGGGGGCTCCTTCCAAGAGACCCAGTACTTC.

V is TRBV7-2 and J is TRBJ1-4; TRBD1 matches 8 bases. Germline V gene data show CDR1 as SGHTA and CDR2 as FQGNSA. V lost 4 bases and J lost 6; bases outside the gene matches: 7. This CDR3 has 15 residues. The chain's CDR3 is CASSSYRGSDEKLFF. The CDR3 DNA reads as TGTGCCAGCAGCTCCTACAGGGGGTCCGATGAAAAACTGTTTTTT.